Listed here are 9 T cell receptor beta chains from one sample, sequenced in a study of CD8 T cells in ankylosing spondylitis (TCRdb year 2017). No antigens are known for them. The method behind the library was 5' RACE. Instrument on record: Illumina HiSeq 2500. TCRdb reworked the public reads: Q25 trimming with fastp, MiXCR clone assembly, productive beta chains retained. Every entry covers one CDR3 protein and lists the most common genes and DNA from its rows. The sample table records about 220,000 distinct CDR3 sequences; 6% to 8.5% of these occur just once. The ten biggest clones cover over 12% of the sample. Results the study describes overall, beyond this receptor: A TCR beta motif made up of eight highly homologous amino acid variants appeared to be characteristic of blood from ankylosing spondylitis patients.

Sequencing input: blood, either unsorted or a sorted T cell fraction (not recorded which). These receptors were taken from a male donor with ankylosing spondylitis.

In this sample, this clonotype turned up many times. The V gene is TRBV4-3, the J gene TRBJ2-1, with TRBD2 as a possible D gene (6 bases). The CDR3 loop spans 16 amino acids. V lost 4 bases and J 6 bases, leaving 19 bases between the germline ends. The germline CDR1 and CDR2 sequences are LGHNA and YSLEER. The chain's CDR3 is CASSPLGGTRRNEQFF. In nucleotides, the CDR3 is TGCGCCAGCAGCCCATTGGGCGGGACCAGACGCAATGAGCAGTTCTTC.

This clonotype was counted at least ten times. In DNA, the CDR3 is TGTGCCAGCAGTTTATTCAGCGGTCAGCCCCAGCATTTT. Amino acid sequence: CASSLFSGQPQHF. This sequence joins TRBV27 and TRBJ1-5; D is undetermined. The V and J ends lost 1 base and 6 bases respectively, with 7 bases between them. Looked up from germline, CDR1 is MNHEY and CDR2 is SMNVEV (reference sequence). The CDR3 is 13 amino acids.

This clonotype was detected ten times or more. The J gene is TRBJ2-7, the V gene TRBV6-5; unclear D gene. Trimming took off 0 bases at V and 7 bases at J, with 22 bases between the two ends. The CDR3 totals 17 residues. The germline V gene encodes CDR1 MNHEY and CDR2 SVGAGI. The CDR3 loop is CASSYSVPGWSLVEQYF. DNA for the CDR3: TGTGCCAGCAGTTACTCTGTCCCCGGGTGGAGCCTCGTGGAGCAGTACTTC.

This clonotype was seen repeatedly, ten times or more. This rearrangement joins TRBV10-3 to TRBJ2-1; 11 nucleotides match TRBD2. The germline V gene encodes CDR1 ENHRY and CDR2 SYGVKD. V dropped 3 bases and J dropped 7; count of bases not matched to a gene: 17. The CDR3 runs 19 residues. CDR3 DNA: TGTGCCATCAGTGACCCCGGGGGGCCTAGCGGGAGGATGGAGAATGAGCAGTTCTTC. Amino acids: CAISDPGGPSGRMENEQFF.

The rearrangement links TRBV10-3 to TRBJ2-5, with D maybe TRBD2 (5 bases). This CDR3 region has 16 residues. V was shortened by 2 bases and J by 5 bases, with 18 bases between the two germline ends. Germline-derived CDR1 and CDR2 are ENHRY and SYGVKD. CDR3 in amino acids: CAISEAPPGLRETQYF. The CDR3 DNA sequence: TGTGCCATCAGTGAGGCCCCCCCGGGGTTACGGGAGACCCAGTACTTC.

This clonotype was counted ten times or more. The genes are TRBV29-1 and TRBJ2-1; 8 bases line up with TRBD1. Germline V gives CDR1 SQVTM, CDR2 ANQGSEA. CDR3 size: 15 residues. With 2 bases clipped from V and 4 bases from J, the junction kept 7 bases outside the gene matches. CDR3 coding DNA: TGCAGCGTTGAAACTGACAGGGGCTATTACAATGAGCAGTTCTTC. Translating gives CSVETDRGYYNEQFF.

The rearrangement joins TRBV7-9 to TRBJ2-5; TRBD2 matches 7 bases. The CDR3 is 14 residues long. Germline assignment: CDR1 SEHNR and CDR2 FQNEAQ (reference sequence). V dropped 4 bases and J dropped 5; count of bases not matched to a gene: 7. The CDR3: CASSWAGDWETQYF. The CDR3 DNA follows: TGTGCCAGCAGCTGGGCGGGGGATTGGGAGACCCAGTACTTC.

This clonotype was observed many times. The rearrangement joins TRBV27 to TRBJ2-3; 9 positions agree with TRBD2. Per germline, CDR1 MNHEY and CDR2 SMNVEV (reference sequence). The CDR3 runs 14 residues. With V trimmed by 4 bases and J by 1 base, 0 bases remained unmatched. The CDR3 region is CASSWTSGTDTQYF. The DNA for the CDR3 is TGTGCCAGCAGTTGGACTAGCGGCACAGATACGCAGTATTTT.

This clonotype was seen many times. The chain couples TRBV20-1 to TRBJ2-1; no reliable D call. There are 13 residues in the CDR3. The germline V gene encodes CDR1 DFQATT and CDR2 SNEGSKA (reference sequence). V lost 3 bases and J lost 6, with 12 bases in between. In nucleotides, the CDR3 is TGCAGTGCTAGGAACTCGAAGTTCAATGAGCAGTTCTTC. It yields the protein CSARNSKFNEQFF.